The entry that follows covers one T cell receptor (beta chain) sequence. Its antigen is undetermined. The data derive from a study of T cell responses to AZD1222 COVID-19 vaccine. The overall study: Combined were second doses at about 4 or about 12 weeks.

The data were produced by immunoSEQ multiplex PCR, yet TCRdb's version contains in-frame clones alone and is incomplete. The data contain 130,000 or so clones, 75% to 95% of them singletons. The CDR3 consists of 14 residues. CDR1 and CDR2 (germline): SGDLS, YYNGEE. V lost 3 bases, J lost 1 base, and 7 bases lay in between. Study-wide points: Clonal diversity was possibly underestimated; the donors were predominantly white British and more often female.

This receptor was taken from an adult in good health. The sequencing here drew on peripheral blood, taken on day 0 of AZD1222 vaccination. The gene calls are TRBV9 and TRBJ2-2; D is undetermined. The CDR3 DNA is TGTGCCAGCAGCGACGGGTGGAACACCGGGGAGCTGTTTTTT. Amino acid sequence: CASSDGWNTGELFF.